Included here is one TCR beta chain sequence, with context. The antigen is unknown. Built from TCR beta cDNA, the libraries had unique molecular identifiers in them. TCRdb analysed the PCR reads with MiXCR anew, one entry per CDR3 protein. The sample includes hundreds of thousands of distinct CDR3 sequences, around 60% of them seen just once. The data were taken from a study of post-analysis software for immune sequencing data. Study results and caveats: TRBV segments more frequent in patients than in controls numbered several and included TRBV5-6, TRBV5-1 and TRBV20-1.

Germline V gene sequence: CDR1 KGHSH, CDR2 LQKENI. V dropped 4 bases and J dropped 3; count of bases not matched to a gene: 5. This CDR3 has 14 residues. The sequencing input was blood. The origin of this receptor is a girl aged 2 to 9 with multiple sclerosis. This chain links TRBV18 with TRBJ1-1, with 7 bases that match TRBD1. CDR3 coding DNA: TGTGCCAGCTCACACAGCCAGGGGGACACTGAAGCTTTCTTT. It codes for CASSHSQGDTEAFF.